The rows below give T cell receptor beta chains drawn from one sample of a study of cytomegalovirus exposure and HLA in healthy donors. The method was immunoSEQ multiplex PCR; TCRdb's version includes in-frame clones alone and lacks a portion of them. The sample's table shows some 47,000 clones. The sample was PBMCs. The receptors come from a woman in her forties in good health and CMV-seronegative. Both conserved end residues are part of each CDR3. A D gene is named only where the DNA matches it firmly.

V: TRBV4-1; J: TRBJ1-5; D: TRBD1; CDR3: CASSPQQGATGQPQHF; DNA: TGCGCCAGCAGCCCCCAGCAGGGGGCAACAGGACAGCCCCAGCATTTT
V: TRBV10-1; J: TRBJ2-7; D: NA; CDR3: CARAGGAPSAYEQYF; DNA: TGCGCCAGGGCCGGGGGAGCCCCTAGCGCCTACGAGCAGTACTTC
V: TRBV18; J: TRBJ2-1; D: TRBD2; CDR3: CASSLIGLAGALLYNEQFF; DNA: TGTGCCAGCTCACTAATTGGACTAGCGGGGGCACTCCTCTACAATGAGCAGTTCTTC
V: TRBV27; J: TRBJ2-7; D: NA; CDR3: CASKLSLSSYEQYF; DNA: TGTGCCAGCAAACTTTCCCTGAGCTCCTACGAGCAGTACTTC
V: TRBV18; J: TRBJ1-6; D: NA; CDR3: CASSPDLIGVSPLHF; DNA: TGTGCCAGCTCACCTGATTTGATAGGGGTTTCACCCCTCCACTTT
V: TRBV4-2; J: TRBJ2-1; D: NA; CDR3: CASSQDSLNEQFF; DNA: TGTGCCAGCAGCCAAGATAGCCTCAATGAGCAGTTCTTC
V: TRBV9; J: TRBJ1-6; D: TRBD1; CDR3: CASSSRPDRGHSPLHF; DNA: TGTGCCAGCAGCTCGAGACCGGACAGGGGGCATTCACCCCTCCACTTT
V: TRBV5-1; J: TRBJ2-3; D: NA; CDR3: CASSPGSVDTQYF; DNA: TGCGCCAGCAGCCCAGGTTCGGTTGATACGCAGTATTTT
V: TRBV5-4; J: TRBJ2-7; D: NA; CDR3: CASSTYEGSYEQYF; DNA: TGTGCCAGCAGTACCTACGAGGGAAGCTACGAGCAGTACTTC
V: TRBV7-9; J: TRBJ2-4; D: NA; CDR3: CASSRSGLNANIQYF; DNA: TGTGCCAGCAGTCGCTCCGGGTTAAATGCAAACATTCAGTACTTC
V: TRBV29-1; J: TRBJ1-3; D: NA; CDR3: CSADGQGGGNTIYF; DNA: TGCAGCGCCGACGGGCAGGGAGGAGGAAACACCATATATTTT
V: TRBV19; J: TRBJ1-2; D: TRBD1; CDR3: CASSPLPDRGRYYGYTF; DNA: TGTGCCAGTAGTCCCCTTCCCGACAGGGGGAGATATTATGGCTACACCTTC
V: TRBV4-2; J: TRBJ1-1; D: TRBD1; CDR3: CASSRQGAGNTEAFF; DNA: TGTGCCAGCAGCCGGCAGGGGGCGGGGAACACTGAAGCTTTCTTT
V: TRBV2; J: TRBJ1-2; D: NA; CDR3: CASSRLESYGYTF; DNA: TGTGCCAGCAGTCGGTTAGAAAGCTATGGCTACACCTTC
V: TRBV13; J: TRBJ2-7; D: NA; CDR3: CASRIVQGEQYF; DNA: TGTGCCAGCAGAATCGTACAGGGAGAGCAGTACTTC
V: TRBV19; J: TRBJ2-5; D: TRBD1; CDR3: CASSSQGARKETQYF; DNA: TGTGCCAGTAGTTCCCAGGGGGCGAGGAAAGAGACCCAGTACTTC
V: TRBV5-6; J: TRBJ2-1; D: TRBD1; CDR3: CASSLDWFDRENEQFF; DNA: TGTGCCAGCAGCCTAGACTGGTTCGACAGGGAGAATGAGCAGTTCTTC
V: TRBV4-1; J: TRBJ2-7; D: TRBD1; CDR3: CASSQVGAGTANYEQYF; DNA: TGCGCCAGCAGCCAAGTAGGGGCCGGGACAGCCAACTACGAGCAGTACTTC
V: TRBV2; J: TRBJ1-5; D: NA; CDR3: CASSPNSPYSNQPQHF; DNA: TGTGCCAGCAGCCCCAACAGTCCCTATAGCAATCAGCCCCAGCATTTT
V: TRBV6-5; J: TRBJ1-1; D: TRBD1; CDR3: CASSYSPGQGVAEAFF; DNA: TGTGCCAGCAGTTACTCCCCGGGACAGGGGGTTGCTGAAGCTTTCTTT
V: TRBV9; J: TRBJ2-7; D: NA; CDR3: CASAPEQGYEQYF; DNA: TGTGCCAGCGCCCCAGAACAGGGCTACGAGCAGTACTTC
V: TRBV9; J: TRBJ1-5; D: NA; CDR3: CASSVGEAKPYSNQPQHF; DNA: TGTGCCAGCAGCGTAGGGGAGGCCAAACCATATAGCAATCAGCCCCAGCATTTT
V: TRBV7-2; J: TRBJ2-3; D: TRBD1; CDR3: CASSLGQGPGTQYF; DNA: TGTGCCAGCAGCTTGGGACAGGGGCCAGGGACGCAGTATTTT
V: TRBV7-9; J: TRBJ1-4; D: TRBD1; CDR3: CASSLLPGQGATNEKLFF; DNA: TGTGCCAGCAGCTTACTTCCGGGACAGGGGGCGACTAATGAAAAACTGTTTTTT
V: TRBV30; J: TRBJ2-5; D: TRBD2; CDR3: CAWKGGRAGETQYF; DNA: TGTGCCTGGAAGGGAGGGAGGGCCGGAGAGACCCAGTACTTC
V: TRBV4-1; J: TRBJ2-5; D: TRBD2; CDR3: CASSQDKGLAAPGETQYF; DNA: TGCGCCAGCAGCCAAGATAAAGGACTAGCGGCCCCTGGGGAGACCCAGTACTTC
V: TRBV29-1; J: TRBJ1-4; D: TRBD1; CDR3: CSAQRGQGPNEKLFF; DNA: TGCAGCGCCCAGAGGGGACAGGGTCCCAATGAAAAACTGTTTTTT
V: TRBV6-5; J: TRBJ2-7; D: NA; CDR3: CASGGGVVYEQYF; DNA: TGTGCCAGCGGCGGCGGGGTGGTATACGAGCAGTACTTC
V: TRBV9; J: TRBJ2-3; D: NA; CDR3: CASSVVGGEGPDTQYF; DNA: TGTGCCAGCAGCGTAGTCGGGGGAGAGGGCCCAGATACGCAGTATTTT
V: TRBV28; J: TRBJ1-5; D: NA; CDR3: CASGVAEGNQPQHF; DNA: TGTGCCAGCGGCGTCGCCGAGGGCAATCAGCCCCAGCATTTT
V: TRBV16; J: TRBJ1-1; D: NA; CDR3: CASSQSKTVDTEAFF; DNA: TGTGCCAGCAGCCAATCTAAGACAGTTGACACTGAAGCTTTCTTT
V: TRBV9; J: TRBJ1-1; D: NA; CDR3: CASSAYRQIGSVEAFF; DNA: TGTGCCAGCAGCGCTTACCGACAGATTGGCTCAGTGGAAGCTTTCTTT
V: TRBV7-8; J: TRBJ2-5; D: NA; CDR3: CASSLAGGAGETQYF; DNA: TGTGCCAGCAGCTTAGCGGGGGGGGCTGGGGAGACCCAGTACTTC
V: TRBV19; J: TRBJ2-4; D: NA; CDR3: CASSMPNTLAKNIQYF; DNA: TGTGCCAGTAGTATGCCGAACACCCTAGCCAAAAACATTCAGTACTTC
V: TRBV6-5; J: TRBJ2-7; D: NA; CDR3: CASGGGVLYEQYF; DNA: TGTGCCAGCGGCGGCGGGGTGTTATACGAGCAGTACTTC
V: TRBV6-1; J: TRBJ2-2; D: NA; CDR3: CASGGFQNTGELFF; DNA: TGTGCCAGCGGGGGGTTTCAGAACACCGGGGAGCTGTTTTTT
V: TRBV5-4; J: TRBJ2-1; D: NA; CDR3: CASSSVTPYNEQFF; DNA: TGTGCCAGCAGTTCCGTAACTCCCTACAATGAGCAGTTCTTC
V: TRBV4-2; J: TRBJ2-3; D: TRBD2; CDR3: CASSPQRTSEPDTQYF; DNA: TGTGCCAGCAGCCCCCAACGGACTAGCGAACCAGATACGCAGTATTTT
V: TRBV7-8; J: TRBJ1-2; D: NA; CDR3: CASSFASHSNYGYTF; DNA: TGTGCCAGCAGCTTCGCGTCACACAGTAACTATGGCTACACCTTC
V: TRBV5-1; J: TRBJ1-3; D: NA; CDR3: CASSPALRNTIYF; DNA: TGCGCCAGCAGCCCGGCCTTGAGGAACACCATATATTTT
V: TRBV10-3; J: TRBJ1-1; D: NA; CDR3: CAISENSGFNTEAFF; DNA: TGTGCCATCAGTGAGAACTCAGGGTTTAACACTGAAGCTTTCTTT
V: TRBV4-2; J: TRBJ1-2; D: NA; CDR3: CASSNGDIYGYTF; DNA: TGTGCCAGCAGCAATGGTGACATCTATGGCTACACCTTC
V: TRBV30; J: TRBJ2-7; D: TRBD2; CDR3: CAWSVLAGVEQYF; DNA: TGTGCCTGGAGTGTGCTAGCGGGAGTCGAGCAGTACTTC
V: TRBV4-3; J: TRBJ2-5; D: NA; CDR3: CASSQDLSRGEETQYF; DNA: TGCGCCAGCAGCCAAGATCTCAGCCGCGGCGAAGAGACCCAGTACTTC
V: TRBV7-6; J: TRBJ2-5; D: TRBD2; CDR3: CASSLASGIGETQYF; DNA: TGTGCCAGCAGCTTAGCAAGCGGGATAGGGGAGACCCAGTACTTC
V: TRBV6-1; J: TRBJ2-7; D: TRBD2; CDR3: CASSELPTSADEQYF; DNA: TGTGCCAGCAGTGAGTTACCGACTAGCGCCGACGAGCAGTACTTC
V: TRBV5-6; J: TRBJ2-1; D: NA; CDR3: CASSLGGTADNEQFF; DNA: TGTGCCAGCAGCTTGGGCGGGACAGCTGACAATGAGCAGTTCTTC
V: TRBV19; J: TRBJ1-1; D: NA; CDR3: CASSISRNMNTEAFF; DNA: TGTGCCAGTAGTATTTCTCGAAACATGAACACTGAAGCTTTCTTT
V: TRBV9; J: TRBJ2-5; D: TRBD2; CDR3: CASSVATGGRARETQYF; DNA: TGTGCCAGCAGCGTAGCTACCGGCGGGAGGGCCAGGGAGACCCAGTACTTC
V: TRBV4-1; J: TRBJ2-2; D: NA; CDR3: CASSQDAYLNTGELFF; DNA: TGCGCCAGCAGCCAAGATGCGTATCTGAACACCGGGGAGCTGTTTTTT
V: TRBV4-1; J: TRBJ2-5; D: TRBD2; CDR3: CASSPPQVSGGYQETQYF; DNA: TGCGCCAGCAGCCCCCCCCAGGTTAGCGGGGGGTATCAAGAGACCCAGTACTTC
V: TRBV5-1; J: TRBJ1-2; D: NA; CDR3: CASSLEVGEGGYTF; DNA: TGCGCCAGCAGCTTGGAGGTGGGAGAGGGAGGCTACACCTTC
V: TRBV27; J: TRBJ2-7; D: TRBD2; CDR3: CASSLFRLAGNSYEQYF; DNA: TGTGCCAGCAGTTTGTTTCGCCTAGCGGGAAACTCCTACGAGCAGTACTTC
V: TRBV2; J: TRBJ1-1; D: NA; CDR3: CASSPNPYNTEAFF; DNA: TGTGCCAGCAGCCCCAATCCCTATAACACTGAAGCTTTCTTT
V: TRBV27; J: TRBJ2-7; D: NA; CDR3: CASSGRDGQGYEQYF; DNA: TGTGCCAGCAGTGGAAGAGATGGACAAGGCTACGAGCAGTACTTC
V: TRBV2; J: TRBJ2-5; D: NA; CDR3: CASSEMVVETQYF; DNA: TGTGCCAGCAGTGAAATGGTAGTAGAGACCCAGTACTTC
V: TRBV7-9; J: TRBJ2-5; D: TRBD2; CDR3: CASSPEGTSGGLRQETQYF; DNA: TGTGCCAGCAGCCCGGAGGGGACTAGCGGGGGGTTGCGGCAAGAGACCCAGTACTTC
V: TRBV5-1; J: TRBJ1-3; D: NA; CDR3: CASSPDGGSGNTIYF; DNA: TGCGCCAGCAGCCCCGACGGGGGCTCTGGAAACACCATATATTTT
V: TRBV10-3; J: TRBJ1-2; D: NA; CDR3: CAISDSGQPNYGYTF; DNA: TGTGCCATCAGTGATTCGGGACAACCCAACTATGGCTACACCTTC